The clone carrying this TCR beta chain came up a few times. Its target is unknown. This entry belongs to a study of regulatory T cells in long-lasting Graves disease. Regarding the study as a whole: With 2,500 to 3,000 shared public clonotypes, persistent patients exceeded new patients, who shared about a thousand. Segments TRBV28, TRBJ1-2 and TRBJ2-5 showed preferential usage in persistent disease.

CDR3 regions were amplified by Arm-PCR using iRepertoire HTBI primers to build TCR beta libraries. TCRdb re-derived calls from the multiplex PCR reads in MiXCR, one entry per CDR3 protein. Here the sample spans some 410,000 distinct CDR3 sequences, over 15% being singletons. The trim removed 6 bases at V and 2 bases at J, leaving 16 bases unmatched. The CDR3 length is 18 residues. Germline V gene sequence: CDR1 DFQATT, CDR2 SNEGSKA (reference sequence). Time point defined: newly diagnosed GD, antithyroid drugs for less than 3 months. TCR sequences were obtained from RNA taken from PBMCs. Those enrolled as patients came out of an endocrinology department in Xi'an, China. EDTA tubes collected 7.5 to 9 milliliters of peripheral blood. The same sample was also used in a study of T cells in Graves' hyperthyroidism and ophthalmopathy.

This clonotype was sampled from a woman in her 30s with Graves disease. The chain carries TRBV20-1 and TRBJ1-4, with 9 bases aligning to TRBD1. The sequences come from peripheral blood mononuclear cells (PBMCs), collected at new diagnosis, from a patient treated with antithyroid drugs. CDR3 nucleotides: TGCAGTGCCCCGCCGAGACAGGGGGGGTATTCGACTAATGAAAAACTGTTTTTT. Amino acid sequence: CSAPPRQGGYSTNEKLFF.